This TCR beta chain was captured in a study of blood T cells in healthy people across ages. V lost 4 bases and J lost 4; bases outside the gene matches: 13. The CDR3 extends over 16 amino acids. The germline V gene encodes CDR1 SQVTM and CDR2 ANQGSEA. Next came a second PCR, run for about 7 to 11 cycles, which used a sample-barcoded 5' primer along with a J-beta primer mix. One entry per CDR3 protein results from TCRdb running MiXCR on the 5' RACE reads. The table lists 1.8 million or so distinct CDR3 sequences, more than 35% of them singletons. The J gene is TRBJ2-5, the V gene TRBV29-1; TRBD1 matches at 9 bases. This clonotype was sampled from a human donor in good health. The sample comprised blood. CDR3 sequence (DNA): TGCAGCGTTGGAGATACCGGGACAGGGTCAGGAGAGACCCAGTACTTC. Its translation is CSVGDTGTGSGETQYF.